The 12 T cell receptor beta chains given below trace back to one sample, sequenced in a study of T cells in Graves' hyperthyroidism and ophthalmopathy. TCR beta CDR3 sequences were amplified from RNA transcripts. With the HTBI primer set, the TCR CDR3 went through a first round of RT-PCR. From the multiplex PCR reads, TCRdb called clonotypes with MiXCR, one entry per CDR3 protein. This table has 300,000 to 450,000 distinct CDR3 sequences, around a sixth appearing once. Input material: blood. These TCRs come from a middle-aged woman with Graves' ophthalmopathy.

This clonotype was counted once. The chain uses TRBV11-2 and TRBJ2-7, with TRBD2 identical over 9 bases. J gave up 2 bases and V 6 bases, and 5 bases lay outside the gene matches. The CDR3 is 14 residues long. Germline V gives CDR1 SGHAT, CDR2 FQNNGV. CDR3 DNA: TGTGCCAGCAGTCCGCTAGCGGGGCCCTACGAGCAGTACTTC. It encodes CASSPLAGPYEQYF. Using reference TRBV11-2 and TRBJ2-7 for the parts outside the CDR3, the full variable domain is EAGVAQSPRYKIIEKRQSVAFWCNPISGHATLYWYQQILGQGPKLLIQFQNNGVVDDSQLPKDRFSAERLKGVDSTLKIQPAKLEDSAVYLCASSPLAGPYEQYFGPGTRLTVT.

This clonotype turned up a few times. V usage is TRBV28 and J usage is TRBJ1-5; no clear D. The ends were cut back, 6 bases at V and 0 bases at J, with 9 bases in the middle. The CDR3 has 14 amino acids. Germline assignment: CDR1 MDHEN and CDR2 SYDVKM. CDR3 region: CASSLQASNQPQHF. CDR3 nucleotides: TGTGCCAGCAGCCTCCAGGCTAGCAATCAGCCCCAGCATTTT.

The chain carries TRBV24-1 and TRBJ2-5; D is possibly TRBD1 (6 bases). CDR3 size: 13 residues. Germline CDR1 and CDR2: KGHDR and SFDVKD. V was cut by 7 bases and J by 3 bases, with 11 bases left in between. The CDR3 DNA reads as TGTGCCACCAGCAGGGGCCTGGAAGAGACCCAGTACTTC. Its protein product is CATSRGLEETQYF.

J is TRBJ1-1 and V is TRBV28; TRBD1 agrees at 8 bases. The germline gives CDR1 MDHEN, CDR2 SYDVKM. The CDR3 covers 14 residues. The J segment lost 6 bases and the V segment lost 5 bases, leaving 8 bases of the junction unmatched. CDR3 coding DNA: TGTGCCAGCAGTCCCCGACAGGGGTTCGCTGAAGCTTTCTTT. Its translation is CASSPRQGFAEAFF.

This clonotype was detected ten times or more. V usage is TRBV5-4 and J usage is TRBJ1-5, with D uncertain. Germline V gene lookup returns CDR1 SGHNT and CDR2 YYREEE (reference sequence). This CDR3 comprises 14 residues. The V and J ends lost 0 bases and 5 bases respectively, with 9 bases between them. CDR3 DNA: TGTGCCAGCAGCTTGGCCGGGGTCGATCAGCCCCAGCATTTT. Translated: CASSLAGVDQPQHF.

This clonotype was observed at least ten times. The chain employs TRBV27 and TRBJ2-5, with D unresolved. Germline CDR1 and CDR2: MNHEY and SMNVEV (reference sequence). Trimming removed 1 base from V and 5 bases from J, with 17 bases in between. The CDR3 spans 16 residues. For the CDR3, the DNA is TGTGCCAGCAGTTTATTTAGAACTCGGATCAGCGAGACCCAGTACTTC. Protein: CASSLFRTRISETQYF.

This clonotype was found many times. J is TRBJ2-7 and V is TRBV28; the D gene is possibly TRBD1 (5 bases). The CDR3 length is 11 residues. Germline CDR1 and CDR2: MDHEN and SYDVKM. V was clipped by 8 bases and J by 3 bases, with 8 bases between them. The CDR3 nucleotides read TGTGCCAGCCTTGACAGCTACGAGCAGTACTTC. Encoded protein: CASLDSYEQYF.

This clonotype was counted ten times or more. This rearrangement joins TRBV30 to TRBJ2-5; D gene unclear. The V end was cut by 3 bases, the J end by 4 bases, with 15 bases between. Per the germline V gene, CDR1 is GTSNPN and CDR2 is SVGIG (reference sequence). CDR3 length: 14 residues. The CDR3 coding sequence is TGTGCCTGGAGCGGTGTCGGAGTAGGAGAGACCCAGTACTTC. It yields the protein CAWSGVGVGETQYF.

This clonotype has a count of ten or more. This chain joins TRBV10-3 and TRBJ2-7; 10 nucleotides align to TRBD1. The germline V gene encodes CDR1 ENHRY and CDR2 SYGVKD. The CDR3 is 14 amino acids. V shed 10 bases and J 2 bases; nucleotides not matched to a gene: 8. CDR3: CATLPGTGAYEQYF. CDR3 coding DNA: TGTGCCACCCTTCCCGGGACAGGGGCCTACGAGCAGTACTTC.

The chain joins TRBV30 to TRBJ2-5; D remains unclear. CDR1 is GTSNPN and CDR2 is SVGIG in the germline V gene (reference sequence). The length of the CDR3 is 13 residues. Trimming cost V 0 bases and J 2 bases, with 7 bases left between them. The CDR3 sequence is CAWSVRGQETQYF. The CDR3 nucleotides read TGTGCCTGGAGTGTACGAGGACAAGAGACCCAGTACTTC.

The chain recombines TRBV12-3 or TRBV12-4 with TRBJ1-2, with TRBD1 identical over 11 bases. This CDR3 is 13 amino acids long. V dropped 4 bases and J dropped 6; count of bases not matched to a gene: 1. CDR3 protein: CASSSDRGHGYTF. CDR3 DNA: TGTGCCAGCAGTTCGGACAGGGGGCATGGCTACACCTTC.

This clonotype was counted many times. The V call is TRBV28, the J call TRBJ2-7; 9 positions match TRBD2. V shed 5 bases and J 2 bases; nucleotides not matched to a gene: 7. CDR1 is MDHEN and CDR2 is SYDVKM in the germline V gene. The CDR3 sequence is 15 residues long. This CDR3 is CASSRPRGGAYEQYF. The CDR3 region has the DNA TGTGCCAGCAGTAGGCCCCGCGGGGGGGCCTACGAGCAGTACTTC.